These 11 T cell receptor beta chains came from one sample sequenced in a study of blood T cell repertoires in COVID-19. The repertoire was sequenced with immunoSEQ multiplex PCR; TCRdb's copy has only in-frame clones and lacks some. The sample holds about 67,000 clones, roughly three quarters seen once. Sequenced material: peripheral blood. These receptors all come from a woman aged 55-75 years with acute or convalescent COVID-19.

V gene TRBV18 combines with J gene TRBJ2-5, with 7 bases identical to TRBD1. V lost 3 bases, J lost 1 base, and 2 bases stayed unmatched. The CDR3 covers 14 residues. CDR1 KGHSH and CDR2 LQKENI come from the germline V gene. The CDR3 region has the DNA TGTGCCAGCTCACCCACAGGGGCCCAAGAGACCCAGTACTTC. Translating it yields CASSPTGAQETQYF.

J is TRBJ1-3 and V is TRBV9; possibly TRBD1 for D (5 bases). V was trimmed by 3 bases and J by 0 bases, leaving 7 bases between them. The V gene's germline CDR1 is SGDLS and CDR2 YYNGEE. CDR3 length: 14 residues. CDR3 DNA: TGTGCCAGCAGCGCCGACAGCTCTGGAAACACCATATATTTT. Translating gives CASSADSSGNTIYF.

This clone was observed a handful of times. The J gene is TRBJ2-3, the V gene TRBV9, with D possibly being TRBD1 (6 bases). The germline V gene has CDR1 SGDLS and CDR2 YYNGEE. This CDR3 is built from 14 residues. V lost 3 bases and J lost 6, with 14 bases in between. CDR3 DNA sequence: TGTGCCAGCAGCGGAGCGCCAGGGGCGGATACGCAGTATTTT. Encoded protein: CASSGAPGADTQYF.

The chain has TRBV18 and TRBJ1-4, with D uncertain. CDR1 KGHSH and CDR2 LQKENI come from the germline V gene. Trimming removed 3 bases at V and 5 bases at J, with 13 bases between. CDR3 length: 15 amino acids. For the CDR3, the DNA is TGTGCCAGCTCACCCCCCGACATAAGGAATGAAAAACTGTTTTTT. Translation: CASSPPDIRNEKLFF.

The chain recombines TRBV19 with TRBJ2-7; 9 nucleotides agree with TRBD1. The CDR3 has 14 residues. J lost 5 bases, V lost 1 base, and 3 bases had no gene match. In germline, CDR1 is LNHDA, CDR2 SQIVND (reference sequence). The CDR3 DNA sequence: TGTGCCAGTAGTATAGGGACAGGGGCCGACGAGCAGTACTTC. Its protein is CASSIGTGADEQYF.

The chain employs TRBV30 and TRBJ2-7; D is unclear. CDR3 length: 11 amino acids. CDR1 and CDR2 (germline): GTSNPN, SVGIG (reference sequence). Between the trimmed V and J ends, which lost 0 bases and 6 bases, there was a span of 6 bases. The CDR3 DNA follows: TGTGCCTGGAGTGTACTGTCCGAGCAGTACTTC. This translates into CAWSVLSEQYF. Drawing the rest from reference TRBV30 and TRBJ2-7, the complete variable domain is SQTIHQWPATLVQPVGSPLSLECTVEGTSNPNLYWYRQAAGRGLQLLFYSVGIGQISSEVPQNLSASRPQDRQFILSSKKLLLSDSGFYLCAWSVLSEQYFGPGTRLTVT.

The rearrangement uses TRBV11-2 and TRBJ1-1; D gene ambiguous. Trimming cost V 1 base and J 1 base, with 4 bases left between them. The CDR3 totals 13 residues. From germline, CDR1 is SGHAT and CDR2 FQNNGV. CDR3 coding DNA: TGTGCCAGCAGCTTAGCAAAGAACACTGAAGCTTTCTTT. It codes for CASSLAKNTEAFF.

The V gene is TRBV5-4, the J gene TRBJ1-5; TRBD1 might be the D (5 bases). Germline V gives CDR1 SGHNT, CDR2 YYREEE (reference sequence). CDR3 length equals 15 residues. Deletions cut 0 bases from V and 7 bases from J, with 14 bases between. In DNA, the CDR3 is TGTGCCAGCAGCTTGGCCGTCCAGGGTGGACAGCCCCAGCATTTT. This gives the protein CASSLAVQGGQPQHF.

The V call is TRBV28, the J call TRBJ2-7; TRBD1 matches at 9 bases. Germline V gives CDR1 MDHEN, CDR2 SYDVKM. V lost 9 bases to trimming and J lost 3 bases; unmatched junction nucleotides: 6. This CDR3 is built from 13 residues. CDR3 sequence: CASGGTGLYEQYF. CDR3 coding DNA: TGTGCCAGTGGAGGGACAGGGCTCTACGAGCAGTACTTC.

The chain has TRBV6-6 and TRBJ2-4; D unclear. Trimming shortened V by 4 bases and J by 5 bases, and 9 bases separated the two germline ends. CDR3 size: 13 residues. Germline CDR1 MNHNY, CDR2 SVGAGI (reference sequence). CDR3 sequence reads: CASSSVQENIQYF. CDR3 coding DNA: TGTGCCAGCAGTTCAGTTCAGGAAAACATTCAGTACTTC.

J is TRBJ2-1 and V is TRBV27; 9 nucleotides align to TRBD2. V lost 6 bases to trimming and J lost 1 base; unmatched junction nucleotides: 1. Germline V lookup: CDR1 MNHEY, CDR2 SMNVEV (reference sequence). The CDR3 is 14 residues long. The CDR3 bases are TGTGCCAGCAGAGCGGGGGGATCCTACAATGAGCAGTTCTTC. Residues: CASRAGGSYNEQFF.